This T cell receptor (beta chain) was identified in a study of beta chain features in type 1 diabetes. Study overall: The examined sorted cells totaled 107,917,701 across samples.

Trimming pared 0 bases from V and 2 bases from J, leaving 7 bases between. The CDR3 has 14 amino acids. Germline V gives CDR1 LGHNA, CDR2 YSLEER. Reverse transcribing all isolated RNA meant expressed TCRB transcripts were sequenced. Profiling relied on immunoSEQ multiplex PCR, and the TCRdb table lists in-frame clones only, not all of them. This sample has around 180,000 clones; approximately 8% occur once, and the top ten carry approximately 0.54%. Notes on this clone: The target antigen is unknown.

Regarding the study as a whole: All four CD4+ subsets of Type 1 diabetes patients contained TCRB CDR3s that were moderately but significantly shorter.

Sequenced material: central memory CD4+ T cells from blood. V and J are TRBV4-3 and TRBJ1-2, with no clear D. This receptor was identified in a man between 18 and 29 years old with type 1 diabetes. CDR3 in amino acids: CASSQDPLNYGYTF. In nucleotides, the CDR3 is TGCGCCAGCAGCCAAGATCCTTTGAACTATGGCTACACCTTC.